What follows is one T cell receptor (beta chain) and its context. Its antigen is currently unknown. Using immunoSEQ multiplex PCR, the repertoire was profiled, and TCRdb retains in-frame clones only, with some absent. The table shows about 73,000 clones, with around 90% occurring only once. This sample stems from a study of OX40 agonist ivuxolimab in advanced cancers. Study findings and constraints: At doses 0.1 to 3.0 mg/kg, CD4+ and CD8+ clones expanded. The authors also found low normalized T-cell clonal expansion in some nonresponders.

The sequence was collected from an adult with an advanced solid tumor such as melanoma, head and neck, liver or kidney cancer. Sequencing used CD4+ or CD8+ T cells sorted from blood, obtained in a trial of the OX40 agonist ivuxolimab.

CDR3 DNA sequence: TGTGCCAGTAGTCAAAACGTGGGGCAGTTCTTC. It yields the protein CASSQNVGQFF. V and J are TRBV19 and TRBJ2-1; D call uncertain. V lost 5 bases and J 12 bases, leaving 11 bases between the germline ends. Germline V gene sequence: CDR1 LNHDA, CDR2 SQIVND (reference sequence). The CDR3 consists of 11 residues.